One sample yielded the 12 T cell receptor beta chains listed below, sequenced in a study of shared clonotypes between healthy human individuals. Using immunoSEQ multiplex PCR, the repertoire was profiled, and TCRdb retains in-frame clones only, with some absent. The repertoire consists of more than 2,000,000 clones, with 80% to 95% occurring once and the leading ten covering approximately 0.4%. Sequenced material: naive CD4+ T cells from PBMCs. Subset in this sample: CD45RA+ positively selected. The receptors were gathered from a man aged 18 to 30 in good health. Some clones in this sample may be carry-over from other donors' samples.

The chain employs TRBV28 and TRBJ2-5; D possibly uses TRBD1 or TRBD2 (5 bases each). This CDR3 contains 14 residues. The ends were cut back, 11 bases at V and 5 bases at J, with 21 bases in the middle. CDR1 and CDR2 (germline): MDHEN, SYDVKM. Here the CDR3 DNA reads TGTGCCGAGTATCGGGGCCCACCGCGGGAGACCCAGTACTTC. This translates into CAEYRGPPRETQYF.

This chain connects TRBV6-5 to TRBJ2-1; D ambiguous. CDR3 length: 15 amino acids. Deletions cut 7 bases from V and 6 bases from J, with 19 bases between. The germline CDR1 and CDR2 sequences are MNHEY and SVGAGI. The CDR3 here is CASTKTAGVANEQFF. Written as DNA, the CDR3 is TGTGCCAGCACCAAAACGGCTGGGGTGGCCAATGAGCAGTTCTTC.

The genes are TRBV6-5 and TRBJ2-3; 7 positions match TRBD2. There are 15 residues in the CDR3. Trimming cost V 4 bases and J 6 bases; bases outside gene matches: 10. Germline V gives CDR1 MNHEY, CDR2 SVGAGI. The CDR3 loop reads CASSSPASGPDTQYF. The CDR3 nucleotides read TGTGCCAGCAGTTCACCGGCTAGCGGCCCGGATACGCAGTATTTT.

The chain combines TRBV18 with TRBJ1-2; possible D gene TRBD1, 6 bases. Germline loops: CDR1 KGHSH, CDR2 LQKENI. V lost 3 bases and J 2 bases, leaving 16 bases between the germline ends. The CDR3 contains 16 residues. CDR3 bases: TGTGCCAGCTCACCCCAACGGGACACCTCAAACTATGGCTACACCTTC. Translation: CASSPQRDTSNYGYTF.

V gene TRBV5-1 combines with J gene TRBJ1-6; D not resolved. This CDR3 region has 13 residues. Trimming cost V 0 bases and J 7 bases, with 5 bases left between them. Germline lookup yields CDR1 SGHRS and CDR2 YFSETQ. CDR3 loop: CASSLEPNSPLHF. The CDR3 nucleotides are TGCGCCAGCAGCTTGGAACCCAATTCACCCCTCCACTTT. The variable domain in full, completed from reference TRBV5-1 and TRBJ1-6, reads KAGVTQTPRYLIKTRGQQVTLSCSPISGHRSVSWYQQTPGQGLQFLFEYFSETQRNKGNFPGRFSGRQFSNSRSEMNVSTLELGDSALYLCASSLEPNSPLHFGNGTRLTVT.

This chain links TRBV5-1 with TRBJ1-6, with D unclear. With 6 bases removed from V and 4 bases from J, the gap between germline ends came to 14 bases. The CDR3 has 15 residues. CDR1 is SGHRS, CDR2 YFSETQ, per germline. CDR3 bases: TGCGCCAGCACACCAGACGGGCCGTATAATTCACCCCTCCACTTT. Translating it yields CASTPDGPYNSPLHF.

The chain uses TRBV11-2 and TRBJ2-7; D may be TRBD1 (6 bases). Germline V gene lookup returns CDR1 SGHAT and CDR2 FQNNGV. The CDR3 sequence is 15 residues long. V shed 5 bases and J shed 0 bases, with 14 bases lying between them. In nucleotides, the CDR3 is TGTGCCAGCAGCAGTCTCTGGACAGACTCCTACGAGCAGTACTTC. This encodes CASSSLWTDSYEQYF.

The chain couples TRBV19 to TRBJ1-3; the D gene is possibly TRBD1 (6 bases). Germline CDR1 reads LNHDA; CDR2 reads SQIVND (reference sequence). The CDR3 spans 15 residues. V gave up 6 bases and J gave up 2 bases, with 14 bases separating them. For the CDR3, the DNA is TGTGCCAGTAGGAACAGGGCTTTGACTGGAAACACCATATATTTT. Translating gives CASRNRALTGNTIYF.

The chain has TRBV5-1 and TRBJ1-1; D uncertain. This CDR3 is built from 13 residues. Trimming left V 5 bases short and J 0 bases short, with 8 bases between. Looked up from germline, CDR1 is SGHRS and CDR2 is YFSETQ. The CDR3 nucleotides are TGCGCCAGCAGTGGCAGCGTGAACACTGAAGCTTTCTTT. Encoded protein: CASSGSVNTEAFF.

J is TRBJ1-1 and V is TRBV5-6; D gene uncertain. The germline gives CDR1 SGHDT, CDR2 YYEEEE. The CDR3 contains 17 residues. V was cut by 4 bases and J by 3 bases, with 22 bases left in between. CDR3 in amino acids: CASSPVAIKKWDTEAFF. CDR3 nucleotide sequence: TGTGCCAGCAGCCCCGTGGCAATAAAAAAGTGGGACACTGAAGCTTTCTTT.

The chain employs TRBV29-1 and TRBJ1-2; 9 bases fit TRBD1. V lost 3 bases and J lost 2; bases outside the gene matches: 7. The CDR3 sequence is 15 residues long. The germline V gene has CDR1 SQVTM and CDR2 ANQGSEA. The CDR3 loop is CSVDGSGTGNYGYTF. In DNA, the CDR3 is TGCAGCGTTGATGGTTCCGGGACAGGGAACTATGGCTACACCTTC.

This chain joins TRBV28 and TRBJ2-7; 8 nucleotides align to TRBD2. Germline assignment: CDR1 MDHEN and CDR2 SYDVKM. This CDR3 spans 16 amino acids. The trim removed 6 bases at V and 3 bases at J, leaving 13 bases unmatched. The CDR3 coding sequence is TGTGCCAGCAGGCCCCAGCGGGCGGGAGGCCTCTACGAGCAGTACTTC. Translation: CASRPQRAGGLYEQYF.